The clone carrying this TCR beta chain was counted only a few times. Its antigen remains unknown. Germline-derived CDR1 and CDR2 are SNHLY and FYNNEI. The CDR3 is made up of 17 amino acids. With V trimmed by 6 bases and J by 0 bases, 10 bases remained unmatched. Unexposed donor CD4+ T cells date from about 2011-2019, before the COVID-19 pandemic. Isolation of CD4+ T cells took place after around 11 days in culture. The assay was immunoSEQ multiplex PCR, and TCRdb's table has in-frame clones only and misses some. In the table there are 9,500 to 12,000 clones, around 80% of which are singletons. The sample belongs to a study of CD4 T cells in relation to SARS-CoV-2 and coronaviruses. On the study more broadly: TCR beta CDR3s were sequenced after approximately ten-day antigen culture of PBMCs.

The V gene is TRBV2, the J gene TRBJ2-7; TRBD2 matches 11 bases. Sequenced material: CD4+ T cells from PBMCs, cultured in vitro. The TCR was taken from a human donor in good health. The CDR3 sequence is CASRGTSGFSGSYEQYF. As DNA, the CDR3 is TGTGCCAGCAGAGGGACTAGCGGATTCTCTGGCTCCTACGAGCAGTACTTC.